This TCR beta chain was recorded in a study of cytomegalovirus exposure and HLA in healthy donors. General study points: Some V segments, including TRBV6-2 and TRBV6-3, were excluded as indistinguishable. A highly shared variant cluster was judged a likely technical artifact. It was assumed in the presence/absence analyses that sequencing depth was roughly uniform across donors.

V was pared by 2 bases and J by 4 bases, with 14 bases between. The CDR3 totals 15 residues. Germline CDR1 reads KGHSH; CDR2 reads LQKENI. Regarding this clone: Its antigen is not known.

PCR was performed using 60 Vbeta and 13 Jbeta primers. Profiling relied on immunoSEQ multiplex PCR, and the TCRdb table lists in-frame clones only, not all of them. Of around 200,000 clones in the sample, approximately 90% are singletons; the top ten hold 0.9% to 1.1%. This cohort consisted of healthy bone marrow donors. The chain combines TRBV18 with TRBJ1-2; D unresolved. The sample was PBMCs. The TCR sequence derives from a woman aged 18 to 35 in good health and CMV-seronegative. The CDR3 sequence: CASSPSEGAGYGYTF. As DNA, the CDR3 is TGTGCCAGCTCACCATCGGAGGGCGCTGGCTATGGCTACACCTTC.